This T cell receptor beta chain was identified in a study of T cell responses to AZD1222 COVID-19 vaccine (dated by TCRdb to the early 2020s). At the level of the whole study: AZD1222 recipients with second doses at about 4 weeks or about 12 weeks were pooled, because spike-specific TCR depth and breadth did not differ between schedules. Trial participants were enrolled by age into 18-55, 56-69 and 70-plus year subgroups, with about 150, 28 and 57 TCR-sequenced participants respectively. A total of around 240 trial participants underwent TCR sequencing, of whom approximately 210 received two doses of AZD1222 and some 26 received two doses of the MenACWY control vaccine. Broad study findings and their caveats: CD4 TCRs associated with the vaccine covered the entire spike protein, and the dominant responses were in regions 160-218 and 743-854. Participants were mostly white British, with more females than males. The authors suggested clonal diversity may have been underestimated. After two AZD1222 doses, spike-specific TCR breadth and depth were significantly higher than at day 0 and than in MenACWY recipients. In the small 56-69-year group, the increase in depth fell short of significance, most likely because of low power. Because no day 14 peak-response samples were available, the repertoires could be characterized only after the peak T cell response. Conclusions about previously exposed vaccinees are limited because only five to seven AZD1222 recipients were SARS-CoV-2 seropositive at baseline. Nearly half of unique spike-specific TCRs reportedly recognized epitopes outside regions mutated in the B.1.351 and B.1.1.7 variants.

Per the germline V gene (reference sequence), LGHDT is the CDR1 and YNNKEL is the CDR2. At the junction V is shortened by 3 bases and J by 5 bases, with 20 bases in between. The CDR3 measures 18 amino acids from cysteine to phenylalanine. Of all the DNA, just the CDR3 is kept, 54 bases in frame from base 1. The CDR3 regions of human TCRbeta chains were subjected to immunosequencing. Turning to the authors' computational methods: TCRs in the repertoires were matched against a reference library of SARS-CoV-2-specific TCRs that had been generated with the MIRA antigen-specificity platform. Breadth was defined as the fraction of unique TCRs that were SARS-CoV-2-associated. Depth was defined as the fraction of total T cells that were SARS-CoV-2-associated. Using the MIRA data, every spike-specific TCR was mapped to the spike region that the TCR reacted to and assigned to either a CD4 or a CD8 class. Log10-transformed breadth and depth values were compared by one-way ANOVA with Sidak's multiple comparisons tests. What TCRdb holds here is the immuneACCESS table cut down to in-frame rearrangements. Part of the clones is not present; checked against another copy, under half of the missing clones reflect an unresolved V gene, and the others are unexplained. The DNA gave D and trimming, while V, J and clone size come from that table. The sample yields 100,000 to 150,000 clones; 89% were counted once. The top ten clones comprise about 4.8% of the sample.

In the case of this clone: The antigen it binds to is not known. Base quality data are lacking; no much larger clone is found one base away.

The time point label, as the study defines it: baseline before first vaccination. Samples from vaccinated people were obtained from the UK trials COV001 and COV002, which included a single-blind randomized controlled phase 2/3 trial of AZD1222 (ChAdOx1 nCoV-19) in healthy adults. For TCRbeta chain sequencing, PBMC samples were collected from trial participants at day 0 and at day 28 after the second dose. The receptor comes from an adult in good health. The sequencing used peripheral blood, collected on day 0 of AZD1222 vaccination. This receptor chain uses TRBV3-1 (or the pseudogene TRBV3-2) and TRBJ1-6; the D gene lacks a confident call. The CDR3 is CASSHGNPIIHHNSPLHF. In nucleotide form, the sequence is TGTGCCAGCAGCCATGGGAATCCCATCATACATCATAATTCACCCCTCCACTTT.